The T cell receptor beta chain under discussion was sequenced for a study of shared clonotypes between healthy human individuals. Repertoires were generated with immunoSEQ multiplex PCR, while TCRdb's copy carries only in-frame clones and drops some. This repertoire shows fewer than 650,000 clones, 70% to 80% found once; its top ten account for over 10%. V gave up 3 bases and J gave up 5 bases, with 10 bases separating them. The CDR3 covers 13 residues. CDR1 and CDR2 (germline): LGHNA, YSLEER. The sequence was obtained from a woman aged 40 to 50 in good health. Some clones in this sample may be carry-over from other donors' samples. The sample consisted of PBMCs. V is TRBV4-3 and J is TRBJ2-5; D ambiguous. The DNA of the CDR3 is TGCGCCAGCAGCCAGGGTGTGGAGGAGACCCAGTACTTC. This encodes CASSQGVEETQYF.